The rows below give T cell receptor beta chains drawn from one sample of a study of T cell responses to AZD1222 COVID-19 vaccine. The method was immunoSEQ multiplex PCR; TCRdb's version includes in-frame clones alone and lacks a portion of them. The sample has about 140,000 clones, roughly 85% seen once. Specimen: peripheral blood, collected on day 0 of AZD1222 vaccination. The receptors come from an adult in good health. Each CDR3 is given with its conserved first and last residue.

v_call: TRBV5-1
cdr3_aa: CATSEPSGNTIYF

v_call: TRBV6-5
cdr3_aa: CASSYDRTNNEQFF

v_call: TRBV30
cdr3_aa: CATSPANTEAFF

v_call: TRBV19
cdr3_aa: CASSRPLVAGETDTQYF

v_call: TRBV19
cdr3_aa: CASSDSGANVLTF

v_call: TRBV18
cdr3_aa: CASSPTGVGETQYF

v_call: TRBV21-1
cdr3_aa: CASSVRFSERLAEIAKNIQYF

v_call: TRBV28
cdr3_aa: CASYRDNQETQYF

v_call: TRBV10-2
cdr3_aa: CASNDNIYDRSYEQYF

v_call: TRBV18
cdr3_aa: CASSPLQGAHETQYF

v_call: TRBV27
cdr3_aa: CASWSDFGNTEAFF